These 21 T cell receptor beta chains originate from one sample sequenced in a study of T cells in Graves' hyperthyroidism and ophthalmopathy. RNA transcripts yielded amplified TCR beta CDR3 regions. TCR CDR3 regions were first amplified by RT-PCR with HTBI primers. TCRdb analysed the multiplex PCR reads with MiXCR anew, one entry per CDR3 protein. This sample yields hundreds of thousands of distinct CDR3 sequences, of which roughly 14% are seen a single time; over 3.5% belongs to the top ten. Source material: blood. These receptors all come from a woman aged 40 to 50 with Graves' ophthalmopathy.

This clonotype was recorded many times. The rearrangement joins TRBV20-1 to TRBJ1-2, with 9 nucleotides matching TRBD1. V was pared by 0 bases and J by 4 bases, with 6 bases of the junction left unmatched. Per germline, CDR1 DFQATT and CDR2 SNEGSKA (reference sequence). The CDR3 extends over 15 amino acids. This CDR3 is CSARDTTGGIYGYTF. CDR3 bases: TGCAGTGCTAGAGATACAACAGGGGGCATCTATGGCTACACCTTC.

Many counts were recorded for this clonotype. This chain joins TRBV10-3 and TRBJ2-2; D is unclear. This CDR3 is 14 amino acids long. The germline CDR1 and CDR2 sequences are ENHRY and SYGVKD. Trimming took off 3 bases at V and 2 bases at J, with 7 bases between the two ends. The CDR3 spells CAISDTLNTGELFF. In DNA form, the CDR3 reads TGTGCCATCAGTGACACACTTAACACCGGGGAGCTGTTTTTT.

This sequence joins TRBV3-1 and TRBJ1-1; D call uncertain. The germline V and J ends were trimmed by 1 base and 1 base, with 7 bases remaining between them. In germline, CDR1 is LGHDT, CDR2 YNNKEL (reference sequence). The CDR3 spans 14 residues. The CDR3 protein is CASSQGEWNTEAFF. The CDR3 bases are TGTGCCAGCAGCCAAGGGGAATGGAACACTGAAGCTTTCTTT.

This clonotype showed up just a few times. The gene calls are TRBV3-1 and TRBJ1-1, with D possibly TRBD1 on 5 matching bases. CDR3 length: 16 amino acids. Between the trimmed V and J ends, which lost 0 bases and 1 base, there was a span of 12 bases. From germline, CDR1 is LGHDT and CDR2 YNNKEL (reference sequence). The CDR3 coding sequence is TGTGCCAGCAGCCAAGATCCCAGGGCTACGAACACTGAAGCTTTCTTT. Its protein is CASSQDPRATNTEAFF. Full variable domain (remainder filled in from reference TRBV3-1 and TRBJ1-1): DTAVSQTPKYLVTQMGNDKSIKCEQNLGHDTMYWYKQDSKKFLKIMFSYNNKELIINETVPNRFSPKSPDKAHLNLHINSLELGDSAVYFCASSQDPRATNTEAFFGQGTRLTVV.

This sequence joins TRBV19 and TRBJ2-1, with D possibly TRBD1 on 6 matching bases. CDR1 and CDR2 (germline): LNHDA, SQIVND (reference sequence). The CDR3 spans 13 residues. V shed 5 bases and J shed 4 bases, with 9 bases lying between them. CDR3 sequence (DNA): TGTGCCAGTAGTTCACAGGGTTACAATGAGCAGTTCTTC. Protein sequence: CASSSQGYNEQFF.

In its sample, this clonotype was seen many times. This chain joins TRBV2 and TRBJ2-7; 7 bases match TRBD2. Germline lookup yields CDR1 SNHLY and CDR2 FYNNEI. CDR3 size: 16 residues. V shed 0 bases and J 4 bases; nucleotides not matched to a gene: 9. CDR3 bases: TGTGCCAGCAGTGAAGCGGGCGGGAGCAGTTGGTACGAGCAGTACTTC. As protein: CASSEAGGSSWYEQYF.

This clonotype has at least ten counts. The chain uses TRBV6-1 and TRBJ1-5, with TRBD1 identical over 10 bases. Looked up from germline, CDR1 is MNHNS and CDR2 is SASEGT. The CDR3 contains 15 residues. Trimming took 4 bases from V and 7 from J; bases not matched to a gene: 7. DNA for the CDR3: TGTGCCAGCAGTGCGATTATGACAGGGGGCCAGCCCCAGCATTTT. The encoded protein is CASSAIMTGGQPQHF.

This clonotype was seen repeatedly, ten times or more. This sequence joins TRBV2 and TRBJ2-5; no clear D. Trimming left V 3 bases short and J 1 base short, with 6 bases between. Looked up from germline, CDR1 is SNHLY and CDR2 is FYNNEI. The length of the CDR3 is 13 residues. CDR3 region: CASSDGSQETQYF. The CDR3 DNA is TGTGCCAGCAGTGACGGAAGCCAAGAGACCCAGTACTTC.

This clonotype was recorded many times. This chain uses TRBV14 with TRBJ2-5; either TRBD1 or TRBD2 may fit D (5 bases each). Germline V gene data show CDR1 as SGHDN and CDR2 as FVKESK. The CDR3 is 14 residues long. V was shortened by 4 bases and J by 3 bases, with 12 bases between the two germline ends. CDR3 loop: CASSPGRGEETQYF. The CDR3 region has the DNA TGTGCCAGCAGCCCTGGTAGAGGGGAAGAGACCCAGTACTTC.

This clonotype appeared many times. CDR3 sequence (DNA): TGTGCCAGCAGCGGTTGGGGCATTCAAGAGACCCAGTACTTC. Its protein is CASSGWGIQETQYF. The gene calls are TRBV11-2 and TRBJ2-5; D is perhaps TRBD1 (5 bases). The CDR3 is made up of 14 amino acids. Germline V lookup: CDR1 SGHAT, CDR2 FQNNGV. Trimming removed 5 bases from V and 2 bases from J, with 12 bases in between. Full variable domain (remainder filled in from reference TRBV11-2 and TRBJ2-5): EAGVAQSPRYKIIEKRQSVAFWCNPISGHATLYWYQQILGQGPKLLIQFQNNGVVDDSQLPKDRFSAERLKGVDSTLKIQPAKLEDSAVYLCASSGWGIQETQYFGPGTRLLVL.

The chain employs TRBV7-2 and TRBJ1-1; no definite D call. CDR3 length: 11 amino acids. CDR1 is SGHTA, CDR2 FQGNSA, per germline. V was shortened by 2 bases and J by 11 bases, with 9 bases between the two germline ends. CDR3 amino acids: CASSLIGEAFF. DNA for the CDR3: TGTGCCAGCAGCTTAATTGGGGAGGCTTTCTTT. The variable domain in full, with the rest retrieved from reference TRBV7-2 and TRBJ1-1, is GAGVSQSPSNKVTEKGKDVELRCDPISGHTALYWYRQSLGQGLEFLIYFQGNSAPDKSGLPSDRFSAERTGGSVSTLTIQRTQQEDSAVYLCASSLIGEAFFGQGTRLTVV.

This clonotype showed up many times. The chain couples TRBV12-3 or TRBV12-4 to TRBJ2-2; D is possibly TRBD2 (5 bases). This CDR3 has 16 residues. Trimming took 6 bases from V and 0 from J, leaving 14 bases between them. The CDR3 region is CASRPERLSNTGELFF. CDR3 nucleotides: TGTGCCAGCAGACCCGAGCGGCTCTCGAACACCGGGGAGCTGTTTTTT.

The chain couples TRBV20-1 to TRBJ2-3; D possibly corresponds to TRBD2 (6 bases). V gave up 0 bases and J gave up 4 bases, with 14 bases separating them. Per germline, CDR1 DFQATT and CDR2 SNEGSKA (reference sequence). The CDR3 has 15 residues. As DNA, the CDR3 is TGCAGTGCTAGAGACCCTAGCGCGAGGTCAGATACGCAGTATTTT. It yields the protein CSARDPSARSDTQYF.

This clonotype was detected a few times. CDR3 DNA: TGCAGTGCCGGGACTAGCGGGACTAGCACAGATACGCAGTATTTT. Translating it yields CSAGTSGTSTDTQYF. The chain uses TRBV20-1 and TRBJ2-3, with 13 bases aligning to TRBD2. V lost 6 bases, J lost 0 bases, and 3 bases stayed unmatched. Germline loops: CDR1 DFQATT, CDR2 SNEGSKA (reference sequence). The CDR3 loop spans 15 amino acids.

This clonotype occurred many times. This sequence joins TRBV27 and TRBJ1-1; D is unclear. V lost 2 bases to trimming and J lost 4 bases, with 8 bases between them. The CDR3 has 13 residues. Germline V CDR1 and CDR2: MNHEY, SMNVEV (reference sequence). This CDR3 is CASSLGVATEAFF. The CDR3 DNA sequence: TGTGCCAGCAGTTTAGGGGTCGCCACTGAAGCTTTCTTT.

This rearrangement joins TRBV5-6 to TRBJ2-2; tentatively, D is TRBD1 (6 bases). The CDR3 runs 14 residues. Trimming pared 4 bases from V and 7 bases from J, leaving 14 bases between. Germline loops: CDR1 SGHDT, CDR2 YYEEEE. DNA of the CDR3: TGTGCCAGCAGCCCAACCGGGACAAACGGGGAGCTGTTTTTT. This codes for CASSPTGTNGELFF.

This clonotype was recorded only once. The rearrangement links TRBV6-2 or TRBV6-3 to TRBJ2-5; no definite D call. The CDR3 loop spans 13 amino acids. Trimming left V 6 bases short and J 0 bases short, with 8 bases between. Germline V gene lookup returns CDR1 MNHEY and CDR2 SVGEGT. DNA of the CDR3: TGTGCCAGCAGAGGCGAGTACCAAGAGACCCAGTACTTC. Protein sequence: CASRGEYQETQYF.

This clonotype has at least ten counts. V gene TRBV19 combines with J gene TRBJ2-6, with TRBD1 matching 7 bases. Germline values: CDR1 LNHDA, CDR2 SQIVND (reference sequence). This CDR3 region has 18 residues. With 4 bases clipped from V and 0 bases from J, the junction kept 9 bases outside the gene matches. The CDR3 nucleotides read TGTGCCAGTAGTACGAGAGACAGGGCTTACTCTGGGGCCAACGTCCTGACTTTC. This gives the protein CASSTRDRAYSGANVLTF. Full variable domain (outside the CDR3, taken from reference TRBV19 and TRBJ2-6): DGGITQSPKYLFRKEGQNVTLSCEQNLNHDAMYWYRQDPGQGLRLIYYSQIVNDFQKGDIAEGYSVSREKKESFPLTVTSAQKNPTAFYLCASSTRDRAYSGANVLTFGAGSRLTVL.

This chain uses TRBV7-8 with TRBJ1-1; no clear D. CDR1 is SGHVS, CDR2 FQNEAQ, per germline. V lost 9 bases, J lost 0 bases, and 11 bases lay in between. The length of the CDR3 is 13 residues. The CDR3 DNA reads TGTGCCAGTCTGACGTCCCTGAACACTGAAGCTTTCTTT. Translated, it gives CASLTSLNTEAFF.

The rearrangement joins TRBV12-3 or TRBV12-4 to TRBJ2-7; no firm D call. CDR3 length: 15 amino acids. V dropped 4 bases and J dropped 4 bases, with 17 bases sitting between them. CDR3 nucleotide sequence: TGTGCCAGCAGTTCCTCCTTTGGGCCCACATACGAGCAGTACTTC. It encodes CASSSSFGPTYEQYF.

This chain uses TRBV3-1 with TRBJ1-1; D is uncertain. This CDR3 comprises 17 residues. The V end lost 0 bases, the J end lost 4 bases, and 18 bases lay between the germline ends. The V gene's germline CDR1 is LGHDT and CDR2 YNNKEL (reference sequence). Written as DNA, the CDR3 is TGTGCCAGCAGCCAAGATGGGGAATGGAGGGTAAGCACTGAAGCTTTCTTT. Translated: CASSQDGEWRVSTEAFF.